The 7 T cell receptor beta chains presented below share a single source sample, sequenced in a study of blood T cell repertoires in COVID-19. Sequencing used immunoSEQ multiplex PCR; TCRdb keeps in-frame clones, though not all of them. The sample contains fewer than 200,000 clones, less than 85% of which appear only once. The sample consisted of PBMCs or T cells enriched from blood (not recorded which). Receptor source: a woman aged 50 to 65 who had recovered from COVID-19.

V is TRBV4-1 and J is TRBJ1-3, with D hard to call. CDR1 is MGHRA and CDR2 is YSYEKL in the germline V gene. CDR3 size: 16 residues. Trimming shortened V by 0 bases and J by 0 bases, and 9 bases separated the two germline ends. CDR3 in amino acids: CASSQESANSGNTIYF. The CDR3 bases are TGCGCCAGCAGCCAAGAATCTGCGAACTCTGGAAACACCATATATTTT.

The chain carries TRBV4-1 and TRBJ1-4, with D hard to call. The DNA end is a closer match to TRBJ2-2, so the J assignment may be wrong. The CDR3 contains 11 residues. Germline V CDR1 and CDR2: MGHRA, YSYEKL. In nucleotides, the CDR3 is TGCGCCAGCAGCCAGGCAAGGGAGCTGTTTTTT. It codes for CASSQARELFF.

J is TRBJ2-4 and V is TRBV6-2 or TRBV6-3; 7 nucleotides agree with TRBD1. After removal of 6 bases from V and 13 bases from J, the junction contained 6 bases not matched to a gene. CDR1 is MNHEY and CDR2 is SVGEGT in the germline V gene. The CDR3 spans 11 residues. In DNA, the CDR3 is TGTGCCAGCAGCGAGAGACAGGGACAGTACTTC. Translation gives CASSERQGQYF.

This clone was seen only once. For the CDR3, the DNA is TGTGCCAGCAGCTCCGGGGGGCAGGCTGGGGCCAACGTCCTGACTTTC. Translating it yields CASSSGGQAGANVLTF. The chain recombines TRBV9 with TRBJ2-6; D may be TRBD2 (7 bases). This CDR3 region has 16 residues. Trimming cost V 4 bases and J 2 bases, with 13 bases left between them. CDR1 SGDLS and CDR2 YYNGEE come from the germline V gene.

The chain joins TRBV7-8 to TRBJ2-3; D is possibly TRBD2 (6 bases). V gave up 5 bases and J gave up 12 bases, with 15 bases separating them. The germline CDR1 and CDR2 sequences are SGHVS and FQNEAQ. This CDR3 is 12 amino acids long. The CDR3 reads CASSPSGTDQYF. CDR3 nucleotides: TGTGCCAGCAGCCCCTCCGGGACTGATCAGTATTTT.

This rearrangement joins TRBV4-3 to TRBJ2-2; 9 bases fit TRBD2. V shed 9 bases, J shed 1 base, and the junction held 3 bases outside the gene matches. Germline V gene data show CDR1 as LGHNA and CDR2 as YSLEER. This CDR3 is built from 14 residues. CDR3 sequence reads: CASRTSENTGELFF. The CDR3 nucleotides are TGCGCCAGTCGGACTAGCGAGAACACCGGGGAGCTGTTTTTT.

This chain uses TRBV10-1 with TRBJ2-1; the match to TRBD1 covers 7 bases. Unmatched junction bases numbered 7, after V lost 0 bases and J lost 8 bases. Germline V lookup: CDR1 WNHNN, CDR2 SYGVQD (reference sequence). The CDR3 runs 15 residues. CDR3 sequence (DNA): TGCGCCAGCAGTGAGTCCCGGACAGGTAGGGATGAGCAGTTCTTC. This codes for CASSESRTGRDEQFF.